These 25 T cell receptor beta chains were all obtained from the same sample, sequenced in a study of T cell repertoires in cytomegalovirus infection. In TCRdb, the reads were re-called with MiXCR into one record per CDR3 protein. Of some 940,000 distinct CDR3 sequences listed, roughly 30% are singletons. These receptors are not linked to any known antigen. The sample was cultured CD8+ T cells from PBMCs, taken from culture after CMV antigen stimulation. These receptors all stem from a human donor in good health (CMV status not recorded). Some clones in this sample may be carry-over from other donors' samples.

The chain recombines TRBV2 with TRBJ1-4; TRBD1 aligns across 10 bases. Trimming took 2 bases from V and 7 from J; bases not matched to a gene: 4. The CDR3 has 15 residues. From germline, CDR1 is SNHLY and CDR2 FYNNEI. The CDR3 protein is CASSEFRTGGEKLFF. In nucleotides, the CDR3 is TGTGCCAGCAGTGAATTCCGGACAGGGGGTGAAAAACTGTTTTTT.

This clonotype turned up a few times. The chain combines TRBV6-2 or TRBV6-3 with TRBJ2-4; 7 nucleotides line up with TRBD1. Trimming cost V 5 bases and J 0 bases; bases outside gene matches: 10. The CDR3 extends over 17 amino acids. Germline CDR1 is MNHEY and CDR2 is SVGEGT. CDR3 loop: CASSTGTEPLAKNIQYF. The CDR3 nucleotides read TGTGCCAGCAGTACCGGGACAGAGCCCTTAGCCAAAAACATTCAGTACTTC.

The chain joins TRBV2 to TRBJ1-2; D perhaps matches TRBD1 (5 bases). CDR1 and CDR2 from the germline V gene are SNHLY and FYNNEI. There are 14 residues in the CDR3. Trimming took off 7 bases at V and 4 bases at J, with 16 bases between the two ends. CDR3 sequence reads: CASNSGMDVYGYTF. Written as DNA, the CDR3 is TGTGCCAGCAACTCAGGGATGGATGTCTATGGCTACACCTTC.

This clonotype has a count of ten or more. The chain joins TRBV27 to TRBJ1-1; D gene ambiguous. The CDR3 runs to 14 residues. V was pared by 6 bases and J by 7 bases, with 18 bases between. Germline V gene sequence: CDR1 MNHEY, CDR2 SMNVEV (reference sequence). The CDR3 here is CASRLHSFSGEAFF. CDR3 bases: TGTGCCAGCAGGTTACACTCCTTCTCGGGTGAAGCTTTCTTT.

The chain recombines TRBV6-1 with TRBJ2-3; possibly TRBD1 for D (6 bases). Germline V CDR1 and CDR2: MNHNS, SASEGT. V was cut by 2 bases and J by 4 bases, with 10 bases left in between. The CDR3 is 14 amino acids. Written as DNA, the CDR3 is TGTGCCAGCAGTGAATTCAGGGGCGCAGATACGCAGTATTTT. Protein product: CASSEFRGADTQYF.

V usage is TRBV2 and J usage is TRBJ2-7; 11 bases map to TRBD1. The J segment lost 4 bases and the V segment lost 0 bases, leaving 2 bases of the junction unmatched. CDR3 length: 15 amino acids. Germline V lookup: CDR1 SNHLY, CDR2 FYNNEI. Written as DNA, the CDR3 is TGTGCCAGCAGTGAAGCGGGGACAGGGGGATACGAGCAGTACTTC. This gives the protein CASSEAGTGGYEQYF.

This clonotype has just a few counts. J is TRBJ1-5 and V is TRBV23-1, with 9 bases matching TRBD1. TRBV23-1 is an ORF for which the function is uncertain. With V trimmed by 4 bases and J by 0 bases, 10 bases remained unmatched. The CDR3 totals 18 residues. Here the CDR3 reads CASSPPRQGEDSNQPQHF. Written as DNA, the CDR3 is TGCGCCAGCAGTCCCCCTCGACAGGGGGAGGATAGCAATCAGCCCCAGCATTTT.

The J gene is TRBJ1-1, the V gene TRBV19; possible D gene TRBD1, 5 bases. There are 15 residues in the CDR3. V was pared by 6 bases and J by 4 bases, with 18 bases between. Germline CDR1 is LNHDA and CDR2 is SQIVND (reference sequence). The CDR3 nucleotides are TGTGCCAGTAGATTGGCTGGAGGGGTGGTCACTGAAGCTTTCTTT. Protein product: CASRLAGGVVTEAFF.

This clonotype was seen more than once but under ten times. The chain carries TRBV4-2 and TRBJ2-5; D uncertain. The germline CDR1 and CDR2 sequences are LGHNA and YNFKEQ. The CDR3 contains 13 residues. The ends were cut back, 1 base at V and 2 bases at J, with 5 bases in the middle. The CDR3 is CASSQARQETQYF. The CDR3 coding sequence is TGTGCCAGCAGCCAAGCTAGGCAAGAGACCCAGTACTTC.

The chain links TRBV10-3 to TRBJ2-6; no firm D call. Germline V lookup: CDR1 ENHRY, CDR2 SYGVKD. The CDR3 runs to 17 residues. Between the trimmed V and J ends, which lost 5 bases and 0 bases, there was a span of 14 bases. DNA of the CDR3: TGTGCCATCAGTCACCCCCCCGCCCCCTCTGGGGCCAACGTCCTGACTTTC. Protein sequence: CAISHPPAPSGANVLTF.

This clonotype ranks as medium-sized. The rearrangement links TRBV12-3 or TRBV12-4 to TRBJ1-2; no firm D call. The CDR3 is made up of 15 amino acids. V lost 5 bases and J 0 bases, leaving 13 bases between the germline ends. CDR3 sequence reads: CASSPSLGSNYGYTF. The DNA for the CDR3 is TGTGCCAGCAGTCCTTCCTTAGGGTCTAACTATGGCTACACCTTC.

The table lists this clonotype with a few counts. This chain connects TRBV12-3 or TRBV12-4 to TRBJ1-2, with D maybe TRBD1 (5 bases). The CDR3 has 13 amino acids. V was pared by 7 bases and J by 8 bases, with 17 bases between. CDR3 protein: CASTPSPRGGYTF. The CDR3 DNA is TGTGCCAGCACTCCCTCCCCGAGGGGCGGCTACACCTTC.

In its sample, this clonotype was seen a few times. V and J are TRBV9 and TRBJ2-5, with a tentative D call TRBD2 (5 bases). Germline lookup yields CDR1 SGDLS and CDR2 YYNGEE. The CDR3 has 13 residues. V lost 4 bases, J lost 3 bases, and 10 bases lay in between. The CDR3 DNA reads TGTGCCAGCAGCCCGGACTGGGAAGAGACCCAGTACTTC. Residues: CASSPDWEETQYF.

This sequence joins TRBV4-1 and TRBJ1-2, with a possible D match to TRBD1 (5 bases). V was cut by 1 base and J by 2 bases, with 8 bases left in between. The germline V gene has CDR1 MGHRA and CDR2 YSYEKL. The CDR3 sequence is 14 residues long. CDR3 in DNA: TGCGCCAGCAGCCAAGTAGACAGCAACTATGGCTACACCTTC. Its translation: CASSQVDSNYGYTF.

This clonotype was detected only a few times. The chain employs TRBV7-3 and TRBJ1-1, with D tentatively TRBD1 (6 bases). V was shortened by 2 bases and J by 7 bases, with 23 bases between the two germline ends. The CDR3 loop spans 17 amino acids. The germline CDR1 and CDR2 sequences are SGHTA and FQGTGA. The CDR3 bases are TGTGCCAGCAGCTTAGCCGATATGAGCAGGGGTAGGGGTGAAGCTTTCTTT. It is translated as CASSLADMSRGRGEAFF.

This clonotype was seen ten or more times. The V gene is TRBV28, the J gene TRBJ2-1; no clear D. V gave up 7 bases and J gave up 1 base, with 8 bases separating them. Germline CDR1 MDHEN, CDR2 SYDVKM. There are 13 residues in the CDR3. CDR3 coding DNA: TGTGCCAGCACCCCACTTTCCTACAATGAGCAGTTCTTC. Encoded protein: CASTPLSYNEQFF.

The V and J genes are TRBV27 and TRBJ2-1; no clear D. The CDR3 consists of 15 residues. Trimming pared 5 bases from V and 4 bases from J, leaving 15 bases between. CDR1 and CDR2 from the germline V gene are MNHEY and SMNVEV (reference sequence). CDR3 sequence: CASSAPPGFYNEQFF. In DNA form, the CDR3 reads TGTGCCAGCAGTGCGCCCCCTGGTTTTTACAATGAGCAGTTCTTC.

J is TRBJ1-1 and V is TRBV12-5; 8 nucleotides match TRBD1. The CDR3 is 13 residues long. V shed 2 bases, J shed 5 bases, and the junction held 1 base outside the gene matches. Germline lookup yields CDR1 LGHNT and CDR2 FRNRAP. Written as DNA, the CDR3 is TGTGCTAGTGGTTTGAACAGGGGGACTGAAGCTTTCTTT. This gives the protein CASGLNRGTEAFF.

This clonotype was seen ten or more times. The chain couples TRBV7-8 to TRBJ1-5, with no clear D. The CDR3 is 15 amino acids. Trimming removed 5 bases from V and 4 bases from J, with 15 bases in between. CDR1 and CDR2 from the germline V gene are SGHVS and FQNEAQ. CDR3 amino acids: CASSPHTVSNQPQHF. As DNA, the CDR3 is TGTGCCAGCAGCCCACACACGGTTTCTAATCAGCCCCAGCATTTT.

There are many counts of this clonotype. The chain is built from TRBV7-2 and TRBJ1-2; D not certain. This CDR3 is built from 15 residues. V dropped 1 base and J dropped 4 bases, with 13 bases sitting between them. Germline CDR1 reads SGHTA; CDR2 reads FQGNSA. The CDR3 region has the DNA TGTGCCAGCAGCTTAGGCTTGGTCAGCCTCTATGGCTACACCTTC. Its translation is CASSLGLVSLYGYTF. The full variable domain, rest sourced from reference TRBV7-2 and TRBJ1-2, is GAGVSQSPSNKVTEKGKDVELRCDPISGHTALYWYRQSLGQGLEFLIYFQGNSAPDKSGLPSDRFSAERTGGSVSTLTIQRTQQEDSAVYLCASSLGLVSLYGYTFGSGTRLTVV.

The rearrangement uses TRBV28 and TRBJ2-3; D may be TRBD1 (5 bases). CDR3 length: 13 residues. Trimming pared 4 bases from V and 8 bases from J, leaving 13 bases between. CDR1 and CDR2 from the germline V gene are MDHEN and SYDVKM. The CDR3, as DNA: TGTGCCAGCAGTTCCCAGGGATGGGGTACGCAGTATTTT. As protein: CASSSQGWGTQYF.

This clonotype was observed a handful of times. This chain links TRBV6-2 or TRBV6-3 with TRBJ2-2, with D perhaps TRBD1 (6 bases). Trimming took off 7 bases at V and 4 bases at J, with 16 bases between the two ends. The CDR3 runs to 15 residues. The germline CDR1 and CDR2 sequences are MNHEY and SVGEGT. The CDR3 coding sequence is TGTGCCAGCACGTTAACCGACAGGTCCACCGGGGAGCTGTTTTTT. Its protein product is CASTLTDRSTGELFF.

Many counts were recorded for this clonotype. The V call is TRBV7-9, the J call TRBJ1-1; TRBD1 might be the D (6 bases). Between the trimmed V and J ends, which lost 3 bases and 4 bases, there was a span of 15 bases. Germline CDR1 SEHNR, CDR2 FQNEAQ (reference sequence). This CDR3 has 15 amino acids. Written as DNA, the CDR3 is TGTGCCAGCAGCTTCAACAGGGCTGTCGGCACTGAAGCTTTCTTT. The encoded protein is CASSFNRAVGTEAFF.

The rearrangement links TRBV9 to TRBJ2-1, with D perhaps matching TRBD2 (7 bases). Per germline, CDR1 SGDLS and CDR2 YYNGEE. The CDR3 consists of 15 residues. V lost 1 base, J lost 6 bases, and 14 bases lay in between. As DNA, the CDR3 is TGTGCCAGCAGCGTACCGGAGGGGGGGCGCAATGAGCAGTTCTTC. Protein sequence: CASSVPEGGRNEQFF. The full variable domain, completed using reference TRBV9 and TRBJ2-1, is DSGVTQTPKHLITATGQRVTLRCSPRSGDLSVYWYQQSLDQGLQFLIQYYNGEERAKGNILERFSAQQFPDLHSELNLSSLELGDSALYFCASSVPEGGRNEQFFGPGTRLTVL.

The genes are TRBV28 and TRBJ2-5, with D unresolved. In germline, CDR1 is MDHEN, CDR2 SYDVKM. The V end lost 2 bases, the J end lost 10 bases, and 11 bases lay between the germline ends. This CDR3 has 12 amino acids. CDR3 nucleotides: TGTGCCAGCAGTTTAGGCTCAAGAGACCAGTACTTC. Translation gives CASSLGSRDQYF.